This T cell receptor (beta chain) is drawn from a study of blood T cell repertoires in COVID-19. Study as a whole: Researchers got acute and convalescent COVID-19 samples from the United States, Italy and Spain. The analysed material was cDNA or gDNA that came from T cells, B-cell-depleted T cells, or PBMCs.

A single count supports this clone. The CDR3 has 13 residues. The V gene's germline CDR1 is SGHVS and CDR2 FQNEAQ. Germline trimming cut 5 bases from V and 8 bases from J; bases unmatched to any gene: 6. In the source study's methods: Amplified reference gene primers provided the basis for estimating nucleated cell counts. Here immunoSEQ multiplex PCR was the method, and the copy in TCRdb shows in-frame clones only, minus some. D and trimming come from the DNA, and the V and J calls and clone size come from that table. The sample gives about 73,000 clones, 80% to 90% of which show up once; roughly 9.6% is in the top ten.

V is TRBV7-8 and J is TRBJ1-2, with 9 bases that match TRBD1. The sequence was collected from a man aged 80 or over with acute or convalescent COVID-19. The sample comprised peripheral blood. The CDR3: CASSLQGARGYTF. CDR3 in DNA: TGTGCCAGCAGCCTACAGGGGGCGCGGGGCTACACCTTC.